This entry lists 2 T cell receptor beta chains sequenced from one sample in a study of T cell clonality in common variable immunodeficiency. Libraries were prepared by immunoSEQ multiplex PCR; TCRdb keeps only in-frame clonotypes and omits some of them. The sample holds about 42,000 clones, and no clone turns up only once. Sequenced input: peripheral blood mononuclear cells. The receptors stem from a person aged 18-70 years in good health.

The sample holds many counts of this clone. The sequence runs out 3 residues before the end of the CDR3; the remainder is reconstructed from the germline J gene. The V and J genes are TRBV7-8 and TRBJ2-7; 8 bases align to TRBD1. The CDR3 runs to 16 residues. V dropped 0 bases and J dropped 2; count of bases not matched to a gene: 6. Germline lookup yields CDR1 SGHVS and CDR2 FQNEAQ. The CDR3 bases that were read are TGTGCCAGCAGCTTAGCTTACCGGGACAGGACCTACGAG. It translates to CASSLAYRDRTYE. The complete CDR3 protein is CASSLAYRDRTYEQYF. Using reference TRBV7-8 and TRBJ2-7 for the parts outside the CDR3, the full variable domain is GAGVSQSPRYKVAKRGQDVALRCDPISGHVSLFWYQQALGQGPEFLTYFQNEAQLDKSGLPSDRFFAERPEGSVSTLKIQRTQQEDSAVYLCASSLAYRDRTYEQYFGPGTRLTVT.

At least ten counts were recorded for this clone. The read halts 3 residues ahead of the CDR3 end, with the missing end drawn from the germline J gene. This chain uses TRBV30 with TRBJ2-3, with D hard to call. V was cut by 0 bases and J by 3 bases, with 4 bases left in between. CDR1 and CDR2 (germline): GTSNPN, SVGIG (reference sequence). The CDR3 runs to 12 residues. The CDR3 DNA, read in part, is TGTGCCTGGAGTGTACTGACAGATACG. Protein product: CAWSVLTDT. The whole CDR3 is CAWSVLTDTQYF.